This record concerns one T cell receptor (beta chain) sequence. Its antigen is not identified. Each CDR3 protein gets one entry in TCRdb, which reprocessed the 5' RACE reads and gives no DNA. Here the sample table reports over 200,000 distinct CDR3 sequences. The source of the sample is a study of T cells expressing NK-cell markers. Study at large: From sorted CD3+CD56+NKG2C+, CD3+CD56+NKG2C- and CD3+CD56-NKG2C+ T cells came the TCR beta repertoires.

The length of the CDR3 is 15 residues. Germline values: CDR1 SGHDT, CDR2 YYEEEE. Findings of the study overall: Several of the donors also had these clonotypes leading their CD3+CD56-NKG2C+ fraction. For roughly 6 donors, the dominant NKG2C+ clonotypes made up about 1.0-7.5% of their CD8+ T cells.

This clonotype originated in a man aged 18 to 30 in good health. The chain has TRBV5-6 and TRBJ2-1. Sequenced: blood T cells: a sorted CD56 or NKG2C T cell subset, CD4+ or CD8+ T cells, or bulk PBMC T cells (not recorded which). The CDR3 loop is CASSVEVLSYNEQFF.